The source of this T cell receptor (beta chain) is a study of ipilimumab plus nivolumab after autologous stem cell transplantation. Across the whole study: A median of about eight nivolumab and five or six ipilimumab doses were given. Both relapsed and primary refractory DLBCL were included.

Here immunoSEQ multiplex PCR was the method, and the copy in TCRdb shows in-frame clones only, minus some. This sample yields some 87,000 clones, of which approximately 83% are seen a single time; approximately 2.2% belongs to the top ten. This clone was seen only once. The CDR3 contains 15 residues. J was trimmed by 7 bases and V by 2 bases; bases with no gene match: 8. Germline V gene sequence: CDR1 SGDLS, CDR2 YYNGEE. This rearrangement joins TRBV9 to TRBJ2-1, with 8 bases aligning to TRBD2. Sequencing used PBMCs, obtained in a trial of ipilimumab plus nivolumab as post-transplant consolidation. This TCR came from a male donor with diffuse large B-cell lymphoma. CDR3 sequence: CASSVNGGAGNEQFF. The CDR3, as DNA: TGTGCCAGCAGCGTGAACGGGGGGGCTGGGAATGAGCAGTTCTTC.